The present entry profiles one T cell receptor beta chain with its context. The data derive from a study of OX40 agonist ivuxolimab in advanced cancers. Clones were sequenced by immunoSEQ multiplex PCR, and TCRdb holds only the in-frame ones, with some missing. The sample has under 90,000 clones, around 85% seen once. Germline CDR1 is SEHNR and CDR2 is FQNEAQ (reference sequence). This CDR3 is 17 amino acids long. J was trimmed by 4 bases and V by 1 base; bases with no gene match: 5. The sequences come from CD4+ or CD8+ T cells sorted from blood, collected in a trial of the OX40 agonist ivuxolimab. This sequence originates from an adult with an advanced solid tumor such as melanoma, head and neck, liver or kidney cancer. The chain has TRBV7-9 and TRBJ2-1; the match to TRBD2 covers 12 bases. The chain's CDR3 is CASSLGTSGIDYNEQFF. The CDR3, as DNA: TGTGCCAGCAGCTTAGGGACTAGCGGGATTGATTACAATGAGCAGTTCTTC. Full variable domain (missing parts from reference TRBV7-9 and TRBJ2-1): DTGVSQNPRHKITKRGQNVTFRCDPISEHNRLYWYRQTLGQGPEFLTYFQNEAQLEKSRLLSDRFSAERPKGSFSTLEIQRTEQGDSAMYLCASSLGTSGIDYNEQFFGPGTRLTVL.